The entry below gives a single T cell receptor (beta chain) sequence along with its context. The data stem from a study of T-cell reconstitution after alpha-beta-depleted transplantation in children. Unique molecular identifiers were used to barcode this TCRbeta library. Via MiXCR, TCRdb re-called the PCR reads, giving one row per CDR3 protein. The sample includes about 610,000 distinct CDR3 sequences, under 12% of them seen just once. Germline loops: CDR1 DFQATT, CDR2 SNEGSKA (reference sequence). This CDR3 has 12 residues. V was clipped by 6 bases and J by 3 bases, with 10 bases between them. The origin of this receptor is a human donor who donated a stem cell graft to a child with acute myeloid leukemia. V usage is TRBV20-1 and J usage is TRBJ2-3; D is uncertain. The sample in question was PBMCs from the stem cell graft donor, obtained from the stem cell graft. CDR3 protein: CSAPVATDTQYF. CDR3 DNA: TGCAGTGCCCCTGTGGCTACAGATACGCAGTATTTT.